These T cell receptor beta chains were read from a single sample in a study of breast tumors, draining lymph nodes, adjacent tissues. A single record per CDR3 protein comes from TCRdb applying MiXCR to the multiplex PCR reads. Altogether over 200,000 distinct CDR3 sequences are present, less than 40% being singletons, with the ten largest covering roughly 3.5%. Sequencing input: axillary lymph node tissue. The receptors originated from a female donor with breast cancer. Some clones in this sample may be carry-over from other donors' samples. Both conserved end residues are part of each CDR3. D genes are given only for firm matches. Not all rows give a size; the values are once, few, many and, for expanded clones, a class.

many | TRBD2 | TRBJ2-2 | TRBV11-3 | TGTGCCAGCAGCTTAGCGACTAGCGGGAAGTTAACTGGGGAGCTGTTTTTT | CASSLATSGKLTGELFF
many | . | TRBJ1-2 | TRBV9 | TGTGCCAGCAGCGGATCCAGGGTCTGGGGCTACACCTTC | CASSGSRVWGYTF
many | TRBD1 | TRBJ1-4 | TRBV7-9 | TGTGCCAGCAGCTTAGATCGGTGGGGACAGTCGGAGGAAAAACTGTTTTTT | CASSLDRWGQSEEKLFF
many | TRBD1 | TRBJ1-2 | TRBV19 | TGTGCCAGTAGCCGGACAGGACGAAACTATGGCTACACCTTC | CASSRTGRNYGYTF
many | . | TRBJ1-5 | TRBV5-1 | TGCGCCAGCAGCTTGGAGGGGGACAATCAGCCCCAGCATTTT | CASSLEGDNQPQHF
many | . | TRBJ1-3 | TRBV11-2 | TGTGCCAGCACCCCAGGAAACACCATATATTTT | CASTPGNTIYF
. | . | TRBJ2-2 | TRBV11-2 | TGTGCCAGCAGCTCAAAACTGGGGGAGCTGTTTTTT | CASSSKLGELFF
many | TRBD1 | TRBJ2-2 | TRBV19 | TGTGCCAGTCTTCCAGGGGGCGTCTCCGGGGAGCTGTTTTTT | CASLPGGVSGELFF
many | . | TRBJ1-4 | TRBV7-6 | TGTGCCAGCAGCTTAAGGGGATCCGCTAATGAAAAACTGTTTTTT | CASSLRGSANEKLFF
once | TRBD1 | TRBJ1-6 | TRBV7-3 | TGTGCCAGCAGCCCCCCCGGGACAGGTTCGATTTCACCCCTCCACTTT | CASSPPGTGSISPLHF
many | TRBD2 | TRBJ2-1 | TRBV20-1 | TGCAGTGCTAGTATAACTAGCGGGGGAGTAAATAATGAGCAGTTCTTC | CSASITSGGVNNEQFF
few | TRBD1 | TRBJ2-1 | TRBV20-1 | TGCAGTGCTAGAGAGGGACAGGGCCTTAGCTCCTACAATGAGCAGTTCTTC | CSAREGQGLSSYNEQFF